This T cell receptor (beta chain) emerged from a study of T cell responses to AZD1222 COVID-19 vaccine. Per the germline V gene, CDR1 is SGHRS and CDR2 is YFSETQ. CDR3 length equals 13 residues. Trimming stripped 2 bases from V and 7 bases from J, with 13 bases between. Measured with immunoSEQ multiplex PCR; TCRdb has only the in-frame clones, and not every one. The table includes about 150,000 clones, roughly 90% detected once. The gene calls are TRBV5-1 and TRBJ2-7; D possibly corresponds to TRBD1 (6 bases). The sequence derives from an adult in good health. Specimen: peripheral blood, collected on day 0 of AZD1222 vaccination. CDR3 protein: CASSLGTNPEQYF. CDR3 DNA sequence: TGCGCCAGCAGCTTAGGGACAAACCCGGAGCAGTACTTC.